The 5 T cell receptor beta chains below were found in one sample sequenced in a study of OX40 agonist ivuxolimab in advanced cancers. Clones were sequenced by immunoSEQ multiplex PCR, and TCRdb holds only the in-frame ones, with some missing. The repertoire has around 140,000 clones, about 92% of them found once; the top ten carry more than 1%. Sequenced here: CD4+ or CD8+ T cells sorted from blood, sampled in a trial of the OX40 agonist ivuxolimab. The receptors come from an adult with an advanced solid tumor such as melanoma, head and neck, liver or kidney cancer.

This rearrangement joins TRBV5-1 to TRBJ2-1; 9 bases are shared with TRBD2. The CDR3 runs to 12 residues. V trimming: 7 bases; J trimming: 7 bases; junction bases outside the gene matches: 3. CDR1 is SGHRS, CDR2 YFSETQ, per germline. The CDR3 loop is CASGLAGNEQFF. The CDR3 DNA sequence: TGCGCCAGCGGGCTAGCGGGAAATGAGCAGTTCTTC.

This chain links TRBV18 with TRBJ1-4, with 8 nucleotides matching TRBD1. This CDR3 is built from 15 residues. Trimming removed 1 base from V and 10 bases from J; junction bases left unmatched: 8. Germline V gives CDR1 KGHSH, CDR2 LQKENI. CDR3 DNA: TGTGCCAGCTCACCACTCGGACAGGGTCCGGTAAAACTGTTTTTT. This translates into CASSPLGQGPVKLFF. Based on the CDR3 plus reference TRBV18 and TRBJ1-4, the full variable domain is NAGVMQNPRHLVRRRGQEARLRCSPMKGHSHVYWYRQLPEEGLKFMVYLQKENIIDESGMPKERFSAEFPKEGPSILRIQQVVRGDSAAYFCASSPLGQGPVKLFFGSGTQLSVL.

The V call is TRBV7-3, the J call TRBJ2-3, with 13 nucleotides matching TRBD2. The CDR3 covers 16 residues. In germline, CDR1 is SGHTA, CDR2 FQGTGA. Losses at the gene ends were 5 bases for V and 4 bases for J; bases not matched to a gene: 6. CDR3 DNA sequence: TGTGCCAGCAGCCAGGGACTAGCGGGACCGGCAGATACGCAGTATTTT. Residues: CASSQGLAGPADTQYF.

The rearrangement links TRBV7-9 to TRBJ1-1; a weak D match, TRBD1 (5 bases). V lost 6 bases and J 5 bases, leaving 13 bases between the germline ends. The CDR3 has 13 amino acids. Germline-derived CDR1 and CDR2 are SEHNR and FQNEAQ (reference sequence). The CDR3 reads CASRSQVGTEAFF. CDR3 nucleotides: TGTGCCAGCAGGTCACAGGTCGGGACTGAAGCTTTCTTT.

This chain joins TRBV2 and TRBJ2-3; perhaps TRBD1 as D (6 bases). Looked up from germline, CDR1 is SNHLY and CDR2 is FYNNEI. CDR3 length: 13 amino acids. Trimming removed 5 bases at V and 3 bases at J, with 9 bases between. In nucleotides, the CDR3 is TGTGCCAGCAGTCTACAGGGAACAGATACGCAGTATTTT. Translation: CASSLQGTDTQYF.